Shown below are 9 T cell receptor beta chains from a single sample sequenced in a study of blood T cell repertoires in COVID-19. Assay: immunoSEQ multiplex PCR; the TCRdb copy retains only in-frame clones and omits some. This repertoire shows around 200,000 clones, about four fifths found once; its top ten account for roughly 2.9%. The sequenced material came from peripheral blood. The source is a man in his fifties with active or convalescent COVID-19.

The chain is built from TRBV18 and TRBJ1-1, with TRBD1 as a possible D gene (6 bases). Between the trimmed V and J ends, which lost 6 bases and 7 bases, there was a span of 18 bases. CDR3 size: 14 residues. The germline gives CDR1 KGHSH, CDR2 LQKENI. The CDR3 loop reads CASSLQGQGGEAFF. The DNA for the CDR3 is TGTGCCAGCTCGCTTCAGGGGCAAGGGGGTGAAGCTTTCTTT.

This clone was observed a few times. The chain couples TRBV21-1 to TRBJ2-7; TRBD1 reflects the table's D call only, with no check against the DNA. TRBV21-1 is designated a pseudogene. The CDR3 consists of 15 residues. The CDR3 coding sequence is TGTGCCAGCAGCAAGGGACAGGTTCTCTCCTACGAGCAGTACTTC. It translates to CASSKGQVLSYEQYF.

This CDR3 is CASSRGFTDTQYF. The CDR3 nucleotides read TGTGCCAGCAGTCGAGGGTTCACAGATACGCAGTATTTT. The V gene is TRBV27, the J gene TRBJ2-3, with D possibly TRBD2 on 5 matching bases. The CDR3 is made up of 13 amino acids. V lost 5 bases, J lost 2 bases, and 8 bases lay in between. CDR1 and CDR2 from the germline V gene are MNHEY and SMNVEV (reference sequence).

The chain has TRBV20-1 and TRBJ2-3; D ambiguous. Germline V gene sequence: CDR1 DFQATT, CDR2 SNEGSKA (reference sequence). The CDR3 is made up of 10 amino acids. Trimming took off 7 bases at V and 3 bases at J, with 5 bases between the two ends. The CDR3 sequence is CSVQTDTQYF. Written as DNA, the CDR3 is TGCAGTGTACAGACAGATACGCAGTATTTT.

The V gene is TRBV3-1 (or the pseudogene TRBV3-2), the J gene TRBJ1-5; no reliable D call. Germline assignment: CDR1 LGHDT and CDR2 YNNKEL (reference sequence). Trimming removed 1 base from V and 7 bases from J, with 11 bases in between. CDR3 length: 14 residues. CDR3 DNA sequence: TGTGCCAGCAGCCAAGGGTTCCCTGCGCAGCCCCAGCATTTT. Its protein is CASSQGFPAQPQHF.

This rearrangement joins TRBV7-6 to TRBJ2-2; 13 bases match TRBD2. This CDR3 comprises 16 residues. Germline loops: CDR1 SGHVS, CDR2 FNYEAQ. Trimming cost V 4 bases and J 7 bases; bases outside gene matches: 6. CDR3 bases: TGTGCCAGCAGCTGGACTAGCGGGGGCGCGGGCGGGGAGCTGTTTTTT. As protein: CASSWTSGGAGGELFF.

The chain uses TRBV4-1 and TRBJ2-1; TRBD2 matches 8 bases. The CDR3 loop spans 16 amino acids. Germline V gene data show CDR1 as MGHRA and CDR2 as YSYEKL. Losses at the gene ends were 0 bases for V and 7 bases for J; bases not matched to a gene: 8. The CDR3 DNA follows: TGCGCCAGCAGCCAAGATACGGCGGGGGGCTTTAATGAGCAGTTCTTC. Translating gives CASSQDTAGGFNEQFF.

The CDR3, as DNA: TGTGCCAGCAGCTTAGACAGGACTTTAAACTATGGCTACACCTTC. This translates into CASSLDRTLNYGYTF. This rearrangement joins TRBV11-2 to TRBJ1-2; D not certain. V lost 0 bases to trimming and J lost 2 bases, with 10 bases between them. The V gene's germline CDR1 is SGHAT and CDR2 FQNNGV. The CDR3 has 15 amino acids.

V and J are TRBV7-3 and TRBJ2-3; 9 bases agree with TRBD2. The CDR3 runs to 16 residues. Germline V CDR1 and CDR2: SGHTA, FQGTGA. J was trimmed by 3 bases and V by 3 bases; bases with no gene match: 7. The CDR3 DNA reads TGTGCCAGCAGCTTCCTGAGTAGCGGGAGTACAGATACGCAGTATTTT. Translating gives CASSFLSSGSTDTQYF. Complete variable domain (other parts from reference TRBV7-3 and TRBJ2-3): GAGVSQTPSNKVTEKGKYVELRCDPISGHTALYWYRQSLGQGPEFLIYFQGTGAADDSGLPNDRFFAVRPEGSVSTLKIQRTERGDSAVYLCASSFLSSGSTDTQYFGPGTRLTVL.